The 26 T cell receptor beta chains presented below share a single source sample, sequenced in a study of tumor-infiltrating lymphocytes in primary liver carcinoma. Unsorted bulk tissue, roughly 20-34 mg of it, served as the source for co-extraction of RNA and DNA. The input was 450 to 550 ng total RNA; TCR beta cDNA was made from it with a constant-region primer. Generation of the TCR beta libraries relied on three nested multiplex PCR rounds using slightly modified ARM-PCR. Running 10 cycles apiece, the first two PCR rounds relied on TRBV1-TRBV30 forward primers together with a C-beta reverse primer. From the multiplex PCR reads, TCRdb called clonotypes with MiXCR, one entry per CDR3 protein. The table shows about 43,000 distinct CDR3 sequences, with around 66% occurring only once. Sequencing input: liver tumor tissue from sampling region 2. The subset was: tumor region T2, inferior pole. These receptor sequences come from a man aged 35-49 years with primary liver carcinoma and hepatitis B virus infection.

This clonotype was found many times. The gene calls are TRBV5-6 and TRBJ1-1; 8 nucleotides line up with TRBD1. The trim removed 4 bases at V and 5 bases at J, leaving 7 bases unmatched. Germline V gene sequence: CDR1 SGHDT, CDR2 YYEEEE. CDR3 length: 14 residues. This chain's CDR3 is CASSARQGRTEAFF. CDR3 DNA: TGTGCCAGCAGCGCACGACAGGGGCGGACTGAAGCTTTCTTT.

A note on this clonotype: One end of the junction fails to match germline, which may point to a read error. This CDR3 is CASSSPTLNSYGQYF. The DNA of the CDR3 is TGTGCCAGCAGTTCTCCCACCCTGAACTCCTACGGGCAGTACTTC. This chain joins TRBV6-6 and TRBJ2-7; D is unclear. CDR1 is MNHNY, CDR2 SVGAGI, per germline (reference sequence). The CDR3 runs 15 residues.

The count of this clonotype is one. The chain uses TRBV11-2 and TRBJ2-1, with D perhaps TRBD1 or TRBD2 (5 bases each). V was shortened by 9 bases and J by 9 bases, with 27 bases between the two germline ends. Germline V gene sequence: CDR1 SGHAT, CDR2 FQNNGV. This CDR3 is 16 amino acids long. In DNA form, the CDR3 reads TGTGCCAGTGGCTCTTATGGGGGATATCGCAACATTGAGCAGTTCTTC. The encoded protein is CASGSYGGYRNIEQFF.

This clonotype was recorded only once. The CDR3 ends on some other residue instead of the conserved phenylalanine or tryptophan, so this is likely a read error. J is TRBJ1-4 and V is TRBV4-2; D remains unclear. With 3 bases removed from V and 7 bases from J, the gap between germline ends came to 9 bases. The germline CDR1 and CDR2 sequences are LGHNA and YNFKEQ. The CDR3 is 13 residues long. This CDR3 reads CASSQPQREKLFL. The CDR3 DNA reads as TGTGCCAGCAGCCAGCCCCAGCGTGAAAAACTGTTTCTA.

About this clonotype itself: Compared with germline, one end of the junction differs, possibly owing to a read error. The genes are TRBV12-3 or TRBV12-4 and TRBJ2-1; TRBD1 might be the D (5 bases). This CDR3 spans 12 amino acids. The CDR3 loop is CASTLGANERFF. The DNA of the CDR3 is TGTGCCAGCACCCTAGGGGCCAATGAGCGGTTCTTC.

On this clonotype itself: At one end, the junction sequence differs from germline, possibly due to a read error. The chain combines TRBV6-5 with TRBJ1-3, with 9 bases identical to TRBD1. The germline gives CDR1 MNHEY, CDR2 SVGAGI. CDR3 length equals 18 residues. CDR3 DNA sequence: TGTGCCAGCAGTCACGGTCCGAGGACAGGGGTCGCTGGAAACACCATATATTTC. Its protein product is CASSHGPRTGVAGNTIYF.

About this clonotype itself: Compared with germline, one end of the junction differs, possibly owing to a read error. The chain is built from TRBV29-1 and TRBJ2-7; TRBD1 agrees at 11 bases. This CDR3 has 13 residues. Per germline, CDR1 SQVTM and CDR2 ANQGSEA. The CDR3 sequence is CGVEGQGATEQYF. CDR3 DNA: TGCGGCGTTGAAGGACAGGGGGCAACTGAGCAATACTTC.

This sequence joins TRBV11-2 and TRBJ2-1; tentatively, D is TRBD1 or TRBD2 (5 bases each). Trimming removed 3 bases from V and 9 bases from J, with 18 bases in between. Germline assignment: CDR1 SGHAT and CDR2 FQNNGV. The CDR3 has 15 amino acids. This chain's CDR3 is CASSFSVPLDSEQFF. The DNA for the CDR3 is TGTGCCAGCAGCTTTAGCGTACCACTCGACAGTGAGCAGTTCTTC.

There are a few counts of this clonotype. The junction departs from germline at one end; a sequencing error may be responsible. This rearrangement joins TRBV10-3 to TRBJ2-7; the D gene is possibly TRBD1 (5 bases). Germline V gives CDR1 ENHRY, CDR2 SYGVKD. CDR3 length: 13 residues. The DNA of the CDR3 is TGTGTCTCCCAAACAGGTTCCCCCTATGAGCAGTACTTC. As protein: CVSQTGSPYEQYF.

Note on this clonotype: Since no conserved phenylalanine or tryptophan closes the CDR3, a read error is the likely cause. J is TRBJ1-1 and V is TRBV11-3; D not certain. Looked up from germline, CDR1 is SGHNT and CDR2 is YENEEA. The V gene lost 1 base and the J gene lost 2 bases, with 5 bases spanning the gap. This CDR3 region has 13 residues. The CDR3 region is CASSLVVNTEAFI. Here the CDR3 DNA reads TGTGCCAGCAGCTTAGTTGTTAACACTGAAGCTTTCATT.

Details on this clonotype: Compared with germline, one end of the junction differs, possibly owing to a read error. J is TRBJ2-1 and V is TRBV28, with 7 nucleotides matching TRBD2. Germline V gene lookup returns CDR1 MDHEN and CDR2 SYDVKM. The CDR3 has 15 amino acids. The CDR3 is CASSLRECSYNGQFF. The CDR3, as DNA: TGTGCCAGCAGTTTGCGGGAGTGCTCCTACAATGGGCAGTTCTTC. Based on the CDR3 plus reference TRBV28 and TRBJ2-1, the full variable domain is DVKVTQSSRYLVKRTGEKVFLECVQDMDHENMFWYRQDPGLGLRLIYFSYDVKMKEKGDIPEGYSVSREKKERFSLILESASTNQTSMYLCASSLRECSYNGQFFGPGTRLTVL.

With regard to this clonotype: Lacking the conserved final phenylalanine or tryptophan, this CDR3 likely reflects a read error. The chain is built from TRBV6-6 and TRBJ2-5; the match to TRBD2 covers 7 bases. This CDR3 has 15 amino acids. Germline V CDR1 and CDR2: MNHNY, SVGAGI (reference sequence). The CDR3, as DNA: TGTGCCAGCGGGGGGGTATCCCAGTACCAAGAGACTCAGTACCTC. Translating gives CASGGVSQYQETQYL.

Of note for this clonotype: At one boundary the junction diverges from the germline segment, which might be a read error. The chain links TRBV10-3 to TRBJ2-2; TRBD2 agrees at 7 bases. The CDR3 is 14 amino acids. The germline gives CDR1 ENHRY, CDR2 SYGVKD. The CDR3 region is CDISGEINTGELFF. Written as DNA, the CDR3 is TGTGACATCAGCGGGGAGATAAACACCGGGGAGCTGTTTTTT.

As regards this clonotype: Its ends do not fully match the called genes, so a read error is possible. This chain links TRBV29-1 with TRBJ1-2, with 9 bases that match TRBD1. The CDR3 contains 15 residues. Germline V lookup: CDR1 SQVTM, CDR2 ANQGSEA. CDR3 protein: CIAAPRLQGAFGHTF. CDR3 nucleotides: TGCATCGCGGCCCCCCGCCTACAGGGGGCTTTTGGCCACACCTTC.

Comments on this clonotype: Relative to the germline gene, one junction end is altered; a read error may explain this. This rearrangement joins TRBV6-2 or TRBV6-3 to TRBJ2-2, with D maybe TRBD2 (5 bases). The germline V gene has CDR1 MNHEY and CDR2 SVGEGT. The CDR3 has 17 amino acids. The CDR3 reads CVSSYNEGKANTGELSF. As DNA, the CDR3 is TGTGTCAGCAGTTACAATGAGGGAAAGGCGAACACCGGGGAGCTGTCTTTT.

CDR3 nucleotides: TGCAGAGGACAGGAGACATATGGCTACACCTTC. Translation gives CRGQETYGYTF. V is TRBV29-1 and J is TRBJ1-2; 7 nucleotides align to TRBD1. CDR1 and CDR2 from the germline V gene are SQVTM and ANQGSEA. This CDR3 region has 11 residues.

The CDR3: CAIGPGYQETQYF. The CDR3 DNA is TGCGCTATCGGCCCAGGGTACCAAGAGACCCAGTACTTC. The V call is TRBV4-1, the J call TRBJ2-5; D might be TRBD1 (5 bases). Germline values: CDR1 MGHRA, CDR2 YSYEKL. The length of the CDR3 is 13 residues.

This clonotype was counted between two and nine times. A much larger clone differs from this one at a single base, so this may be a read error. The chain combines TRBV7-9 with TRBJ1-5; no firm D call. From germline, CDR1 is SEHNR and CDR2 FQNEAQ (reference sequence). CDR3 length: 13 amino acids. This chain's CDR3 is CASSSGNNLPQHF. CDR3 bases: TGTGCCAGCAGCTCGGGCAATAATCTGCCCCAGCATTTT.

There are many counts of this clonotype. At one end the junction does not follow the germline gene, possibly because of a read error. The chain employs TRBV11-2 and TRBJ2-6; D is perhaps TRBD1 (5 bases). The CDR3 is 18 residues long. Germline assignment: CDR1 SGHAT and CDR2 FQNNGV. This CDR3 reads CASSSWVPNLSGANVPTF. The CDR3, as DNA: TGTGCCAGCAGCAGCTGGGTACCAAATCTCTCTGGGGCCAACGTCCCGACTTTC.

This clonotype was detected once. Compared with germline, one end of the junction differs, possibly owing to a read error. The J gene is TRBJ1-1, the V gene TRBV12-3 or TRBV12-4; maybe TRBD1 (5 bases). CDR3 length: 14 residues. The DNA of the CDR3 is TGTGCAAGCGGGAGTACAGGTTCGAACACTGAAGCTTGCTTT. The encoded protein is CASGSTGSNTEACF.

Of note for this clonotype: At one of its ends the junction is not consistent with the germline gene, which may arise from a read error. The chain joins TRBV10-3 to TRBJ2-7; D is undetermined. Germline lookup yields CDR1 ENHRY and CDR2 SYGVKD. This CDR3 region has 13 residues. CDR3 in DNA: TGTGACATCTCCCTTGCGGAGAACTACGAGCAGTACTTC. It encodes CDISLAENYEQYF.

As for this clonotype: The conserved phenylalanine or tryptophan normally closing the CDR3 is absent here, so this likely arose from a read error. V usage is TRBV14 and J usage is TRBJ1-2; 9 bases match TRBD1. The CDR3 is made up of 13 amino acids. Germline loops: CDR1 SGHDN, CDR2 FVKESK. In nucleotides, the CDR3 is TGTGACAGCAGCCCCCGACAGGGGGAAGGCTACACCCTC. Protein: CDSSPRQGEGYTL.

This clonotype showed up just a few times. This sequence may be a read error, since a much larger clone differs from it by one base. The V call is TRBV7-9, the J call TRBJ2-2; unclear D gene. CDR1 and CDR2 (germline): SEHNR, FQNEAQ (reference sequence). The CDR3 sequence is 13 residues long. Here the CDR3 reads CVSSLANTGELFF. CDR3 nucleotide sequence: TGTGTCAGCAGCTTAGCGAACACCGGGGAGCTGTTTTTT.

This clonotype was detected only a few times. A clone one base away is much larger, so this may be a read error. The rearrangement uses TRBV29-1 and TRBJ2-1; 13 positions agree with TRBD2. CDR3 length equals 14 residues. Germline-derived CDR1 and CDR2 are SQVTM and ANQGSEA. The trim removed 8 bases at V and 9 bases at J, leaving 10 bases unmatched. The CDR3 bases are TGCAGCCCCCGTGGGACTAGCGGGATAGGTGAGCAGTTCTTC. The encoded protein is CSPRGTSGIGEQFF.

This clonotype was counted between two and nine times. An end of the junction does not agree with germline; a read error may underlie this. The rearrangement joins TRBV7-3 to TRBJ2-2; D might be TRBD2 (6 bases). CDR1 SGHTA and CDR2 FQGTGA come from the germline V gene. The CDR3 has 15 amino acids. CDR3 residues: CASSLSSVGTGELLF. The CDR3 coding sequence is TGTGCCAGCAGCTTATCTAGCGTTGGCACCGGGGAGCTGCTTTTT.

As regards this clonotype: Germline and junction disagree at one end, which may indicate a read error. The chain carries TRBV11-2 and TRBJ1-1; tentatively, D is TRBD1 (5 bases). The CDR3 sequence is 15 residues long. Germline loops: CDR1 SGHAT, CDR2 FQNNGV. The chain's CDR3 is CASSLDRGPPSEAFF. The CDR3 DNA reads TGTGCCAGTAGCTTAGATCGGGGCCCGCCTAGTGAAGCTTTCTTT.